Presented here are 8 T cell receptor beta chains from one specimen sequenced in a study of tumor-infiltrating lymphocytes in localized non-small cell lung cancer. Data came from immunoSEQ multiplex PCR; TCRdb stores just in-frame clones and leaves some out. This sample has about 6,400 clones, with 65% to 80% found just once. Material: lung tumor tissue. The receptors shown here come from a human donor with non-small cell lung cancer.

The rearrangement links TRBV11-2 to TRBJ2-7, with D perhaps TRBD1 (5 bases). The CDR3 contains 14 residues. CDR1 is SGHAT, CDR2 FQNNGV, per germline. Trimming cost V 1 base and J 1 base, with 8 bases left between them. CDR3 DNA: TGTGCCAGCAGCTTAGGGGGCGGTTCCTACGAGCAGTACGTC. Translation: CASSLGGGSYEQYV.

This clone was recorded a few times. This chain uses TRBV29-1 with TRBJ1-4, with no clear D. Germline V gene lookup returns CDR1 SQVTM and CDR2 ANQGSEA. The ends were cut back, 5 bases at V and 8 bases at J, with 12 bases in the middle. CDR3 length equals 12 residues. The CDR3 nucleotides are TGCAGCGTTAGGTACGGAGACGAAAAACTGTTTTTT. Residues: CSVRYGDEKLFF.

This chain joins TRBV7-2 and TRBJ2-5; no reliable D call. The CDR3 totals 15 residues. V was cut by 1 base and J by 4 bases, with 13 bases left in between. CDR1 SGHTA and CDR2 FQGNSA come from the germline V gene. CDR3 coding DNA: TGTGCCAGCAGCTTAGTGTCATCCCTAACAGAGACCCAGTACTTC. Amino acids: CASSLVSSLTETQYF.

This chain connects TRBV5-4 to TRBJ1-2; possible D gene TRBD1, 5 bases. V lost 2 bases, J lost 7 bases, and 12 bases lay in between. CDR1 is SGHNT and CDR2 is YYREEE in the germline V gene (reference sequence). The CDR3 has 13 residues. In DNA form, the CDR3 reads TGTGCCAGCAGCTTACCGACAGTGGCTGGCTACACCTTC. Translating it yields CASSLPTVAGYTF.

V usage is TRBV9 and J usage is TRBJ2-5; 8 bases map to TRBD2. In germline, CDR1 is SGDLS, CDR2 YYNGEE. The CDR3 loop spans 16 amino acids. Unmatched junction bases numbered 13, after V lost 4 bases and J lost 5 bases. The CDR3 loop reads CASSSFLSGGRETQYF. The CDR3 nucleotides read TGTGCCAGCAGCTCATTCTTAAGCGGGGGCAGGGAGACCCAGTACTTC. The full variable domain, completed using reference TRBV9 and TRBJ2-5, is DSGVTQTPKHLITATGQRVTLRCSPRSGDLSVYWYQQSLDQGLQFLIQYYNGEERAKGNILERFSAQQFPDLHSELNLSSLELGDSALYFCASSSFLSGGRETQYFGPGTRLLVL.

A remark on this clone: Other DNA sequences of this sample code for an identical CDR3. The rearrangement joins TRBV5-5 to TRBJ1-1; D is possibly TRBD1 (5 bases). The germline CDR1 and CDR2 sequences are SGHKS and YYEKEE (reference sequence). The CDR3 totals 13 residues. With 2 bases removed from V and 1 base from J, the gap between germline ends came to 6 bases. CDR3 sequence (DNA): TGTGCCAGCAGCTTCGGGGCGAACACTGAAGCTTTCTTT. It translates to CASSFGANTEAFF. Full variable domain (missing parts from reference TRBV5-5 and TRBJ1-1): DAGVTQSPTHLIKTRGQQVTLRCSPISGHKSVSWYQQVLGQGPQFIFQYYEKEERGRGNFPDRFSARQFPNYSSELNVNALLLGDSALYLCASSFGANTEAFFGQGTRLTVV.

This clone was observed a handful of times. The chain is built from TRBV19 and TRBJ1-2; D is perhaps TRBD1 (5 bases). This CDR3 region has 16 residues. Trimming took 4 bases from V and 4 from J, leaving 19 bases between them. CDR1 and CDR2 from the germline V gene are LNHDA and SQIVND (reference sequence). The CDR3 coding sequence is TGTGCCAGTAGTAGTTCGCGGACACGAAAGACCTATGGCTACACCTTC. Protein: CASSSSRTRKTYGYTF.

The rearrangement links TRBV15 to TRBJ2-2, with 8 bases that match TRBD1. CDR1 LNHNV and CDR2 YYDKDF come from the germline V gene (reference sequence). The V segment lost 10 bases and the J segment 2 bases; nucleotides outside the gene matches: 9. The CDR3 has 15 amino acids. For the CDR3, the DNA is TGTGCCAGTTCCAAGACAGGGGACAACACCGGGGAGCTGTTTTTT. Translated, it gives CASSKTGDNTGELFF.